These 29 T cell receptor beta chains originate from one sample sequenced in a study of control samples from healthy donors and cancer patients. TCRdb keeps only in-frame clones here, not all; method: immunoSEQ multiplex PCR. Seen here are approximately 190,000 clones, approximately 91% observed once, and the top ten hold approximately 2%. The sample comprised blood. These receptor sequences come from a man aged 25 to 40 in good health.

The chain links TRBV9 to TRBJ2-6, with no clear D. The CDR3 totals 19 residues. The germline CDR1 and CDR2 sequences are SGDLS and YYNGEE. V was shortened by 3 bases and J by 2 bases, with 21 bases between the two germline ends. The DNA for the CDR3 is TGTGCCAGCAGCGCAGCGATCGCAACCGCGCGGACTGGGGCCAACGTCCTGACTTTC. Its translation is CASSAAIATARTGANVLTF.

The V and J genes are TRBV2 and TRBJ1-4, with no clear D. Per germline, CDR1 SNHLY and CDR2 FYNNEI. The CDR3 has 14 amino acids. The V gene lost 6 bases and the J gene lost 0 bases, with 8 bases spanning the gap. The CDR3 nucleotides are TGTGCCAGCAGGGCCTCGTCAACTAATGAAAAACTGTTTTTT. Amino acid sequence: CASRASSTNEKLFF.

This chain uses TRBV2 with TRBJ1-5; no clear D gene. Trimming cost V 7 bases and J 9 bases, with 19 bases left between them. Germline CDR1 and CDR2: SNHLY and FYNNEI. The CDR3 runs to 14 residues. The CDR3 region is CASTTAGNLGPQHF. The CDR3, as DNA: TGTGCCAGCACCACCGCGGGGAACCTAGGGCCCCAGCATTTT.

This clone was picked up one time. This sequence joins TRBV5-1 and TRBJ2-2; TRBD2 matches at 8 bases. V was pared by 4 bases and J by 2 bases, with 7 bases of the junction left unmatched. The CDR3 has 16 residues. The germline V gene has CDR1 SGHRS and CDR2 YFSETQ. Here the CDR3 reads CASSGLRGGNTGELFF. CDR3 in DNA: TGCGCCAGCAGCGGCCTTCGGGGGGGAAACACCGGGGAGCTGTTTTTT.

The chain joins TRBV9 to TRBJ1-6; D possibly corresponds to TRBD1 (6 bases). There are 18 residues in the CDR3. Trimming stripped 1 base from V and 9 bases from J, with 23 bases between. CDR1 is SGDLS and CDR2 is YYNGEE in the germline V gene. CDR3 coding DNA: TGTGCCAGCAGCGTAAACCCCTCGGTCGGGGGGGGCGGTTCACCCCTCCACTTT. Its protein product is CASSVNPSVGGGGSPLHF.

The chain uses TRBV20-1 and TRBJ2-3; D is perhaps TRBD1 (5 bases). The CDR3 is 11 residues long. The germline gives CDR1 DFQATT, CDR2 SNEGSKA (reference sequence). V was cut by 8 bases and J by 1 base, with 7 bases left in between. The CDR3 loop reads CSLGGTDTQYF. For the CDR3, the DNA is TGCAGTTTAGGGGGCACAGATACGCAGTATTTT.

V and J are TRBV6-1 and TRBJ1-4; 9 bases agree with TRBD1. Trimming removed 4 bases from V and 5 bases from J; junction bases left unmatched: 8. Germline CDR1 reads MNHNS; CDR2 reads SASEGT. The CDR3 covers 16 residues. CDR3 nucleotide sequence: TGTGCCAGCAGTGCCGGCCGGACAGGGGCAAATGAAAAACTGTTTTTT. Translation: CASSAGRTGANEKLFF.

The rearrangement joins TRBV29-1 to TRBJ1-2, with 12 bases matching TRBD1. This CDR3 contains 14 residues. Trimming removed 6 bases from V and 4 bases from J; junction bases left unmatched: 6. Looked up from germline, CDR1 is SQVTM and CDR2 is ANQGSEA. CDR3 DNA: TGCAGCGTGGGGGACAGGGGGCCGATCTATGGCTACACCTTC. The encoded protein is CSVGDRGPIYGYTF.

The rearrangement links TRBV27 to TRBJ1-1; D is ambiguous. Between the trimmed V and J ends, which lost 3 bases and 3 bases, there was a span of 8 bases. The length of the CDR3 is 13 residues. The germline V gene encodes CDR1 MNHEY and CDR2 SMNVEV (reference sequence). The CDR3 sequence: CASSFQWDTEAFF. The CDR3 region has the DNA TGTGCCAGCAGTTTTCAATGGGACACTGAAGCTTTCTTT.

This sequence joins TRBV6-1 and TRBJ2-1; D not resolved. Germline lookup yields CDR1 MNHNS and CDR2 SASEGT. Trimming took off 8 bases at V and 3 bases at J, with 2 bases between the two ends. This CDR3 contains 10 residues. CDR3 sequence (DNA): TGTGCCAGCGGCTACAATGAGCAGTTCTTC. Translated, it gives CASGYNEQFF.

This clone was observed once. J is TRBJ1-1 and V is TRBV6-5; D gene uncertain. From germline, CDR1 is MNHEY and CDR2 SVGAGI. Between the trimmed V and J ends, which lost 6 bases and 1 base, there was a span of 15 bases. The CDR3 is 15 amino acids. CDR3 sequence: CASSATGPSNTEAFF. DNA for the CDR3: TGTGCCAGCAGCGCCACCGGGCCATCGAACACTGAAGCTTTCTTT.

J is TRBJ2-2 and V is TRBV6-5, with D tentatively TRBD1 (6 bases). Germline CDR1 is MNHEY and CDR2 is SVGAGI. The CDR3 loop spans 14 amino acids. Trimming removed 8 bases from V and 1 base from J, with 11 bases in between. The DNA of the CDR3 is TGTGCCAGCCGACTGGGACAGAACACCGGGGAGCTGTTTTTT. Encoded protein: CASRLGQNTGELFF.

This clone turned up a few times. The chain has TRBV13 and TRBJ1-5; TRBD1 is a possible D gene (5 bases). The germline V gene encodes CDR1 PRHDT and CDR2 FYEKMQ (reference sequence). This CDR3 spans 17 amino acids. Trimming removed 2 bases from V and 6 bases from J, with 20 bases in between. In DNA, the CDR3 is TGTGCCAGCAGCTTACATCAGTCGCAGGGTGTGGGTCAGCCCCAGCATTTT. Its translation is CASSLHQSQGVGQPQHF.

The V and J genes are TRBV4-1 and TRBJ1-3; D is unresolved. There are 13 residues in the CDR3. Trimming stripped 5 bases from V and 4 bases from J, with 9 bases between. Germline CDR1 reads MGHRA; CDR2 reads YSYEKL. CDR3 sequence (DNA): TGCGCCAGCAGCAGGATGACGGGAAACACCATATATTTT. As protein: CASSRMTGNTIYF.

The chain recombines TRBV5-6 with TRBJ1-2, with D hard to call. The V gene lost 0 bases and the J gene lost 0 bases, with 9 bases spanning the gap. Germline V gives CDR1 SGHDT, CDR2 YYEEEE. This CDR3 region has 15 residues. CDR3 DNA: TGTGCCAGCAGCTTGGGTAGCCTAGCTAACTATGGCTACACCTTC. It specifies CASSLGSLANYGYTF. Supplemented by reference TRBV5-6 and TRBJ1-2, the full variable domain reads DAGVTQSPTHLIKTRGQQVTLRCSPKSGHDTVSWYQQALGQGPQFIFQYYEEEERQRGNFPDRFSGHQFPNYSSELNVNALLLGDSALYLCASSLGSLANYGYTFGSGTRLTVV.

Written as DNA, the CDR3 is TGTGCCAGTAGTGACACACTTGCGGAGACCCAGTACTTC. It translates to CASSDTLAETQYF. The rearrangement links TRBV19 to TRBJ2-5; D is unresolved. Germline V gene sequence: CDR1 LNHDA, CDR2 SQIVND (reference sequence). This CDR3 is 13 amino acids long. Trimming pared 5 bases from V and 5 bases from J, leaving 12 bases between.

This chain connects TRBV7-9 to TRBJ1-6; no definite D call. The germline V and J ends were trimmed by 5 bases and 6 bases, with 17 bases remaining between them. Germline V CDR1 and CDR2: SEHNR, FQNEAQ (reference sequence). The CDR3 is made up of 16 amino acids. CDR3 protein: CASSHGDRQPNSPLHF. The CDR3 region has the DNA TGTGCCAGCAGCCATGGGGATCGGCAACCTAATTCACCCCTCCACTTT.

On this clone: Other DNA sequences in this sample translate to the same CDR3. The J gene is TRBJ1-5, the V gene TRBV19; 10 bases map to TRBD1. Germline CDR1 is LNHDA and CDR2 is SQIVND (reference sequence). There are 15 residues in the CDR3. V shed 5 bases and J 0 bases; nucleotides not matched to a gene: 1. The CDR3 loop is CASSRDRGSNQPQHF. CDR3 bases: TGTGCCAGTAGTCGGGACAGGGGTAGCAATCAGCCCCAGCATTTT.

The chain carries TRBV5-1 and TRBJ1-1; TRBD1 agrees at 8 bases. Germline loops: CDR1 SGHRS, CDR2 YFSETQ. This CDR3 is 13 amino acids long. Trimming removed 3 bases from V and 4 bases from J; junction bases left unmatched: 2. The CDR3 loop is CASSWDRFTEAFF. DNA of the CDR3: TGCGCCAGCAGCTGGGACAGGTTCACTGAAGCTTTCTTT.

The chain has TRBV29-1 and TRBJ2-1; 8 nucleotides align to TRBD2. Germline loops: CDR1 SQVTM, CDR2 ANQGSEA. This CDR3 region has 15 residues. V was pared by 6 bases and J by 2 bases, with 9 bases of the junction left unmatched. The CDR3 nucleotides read TGCAGCGTCAAAGGGACGCGGGGGGCCTACAATGAGCAGTTCTTC. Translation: CSVKGTRGAYNEQFF.

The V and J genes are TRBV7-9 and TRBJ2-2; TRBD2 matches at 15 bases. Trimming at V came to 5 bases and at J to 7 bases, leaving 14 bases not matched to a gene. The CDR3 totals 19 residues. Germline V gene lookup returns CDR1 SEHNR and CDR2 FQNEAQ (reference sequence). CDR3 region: CASSQRTSGGALSHGELFF. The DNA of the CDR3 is TGTGCCAGCAGCCAAAGGACTAGCGGGGGGGCCCTGTCACACGGGGAGCTGTTTTTT.

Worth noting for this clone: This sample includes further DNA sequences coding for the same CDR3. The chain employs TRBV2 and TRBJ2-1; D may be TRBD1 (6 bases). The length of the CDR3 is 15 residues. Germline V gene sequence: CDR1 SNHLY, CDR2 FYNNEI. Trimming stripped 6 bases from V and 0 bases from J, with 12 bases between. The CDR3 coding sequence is TGTGCCAGCAGCCGAGGGACATCCTCCTACAATGAGCAGTTCTTC. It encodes CASSRGTSSYNEQFF.

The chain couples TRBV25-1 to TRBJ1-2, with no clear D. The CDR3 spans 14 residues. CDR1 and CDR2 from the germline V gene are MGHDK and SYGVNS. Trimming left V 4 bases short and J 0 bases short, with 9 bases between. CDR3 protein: CASSGIQTNYGYTF. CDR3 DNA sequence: TGTGCCAGCAGTGGCATCCAAACTAACTATGGCTACACCTTC.

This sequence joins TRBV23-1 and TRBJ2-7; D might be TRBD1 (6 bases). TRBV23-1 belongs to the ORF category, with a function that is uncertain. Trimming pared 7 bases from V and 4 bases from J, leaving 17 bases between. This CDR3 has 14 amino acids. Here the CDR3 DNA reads TGCGCCAGCATCAAACCGGGACACCCGTACGAGCAGTACTTC. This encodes CASIKPGHPYEQYF.

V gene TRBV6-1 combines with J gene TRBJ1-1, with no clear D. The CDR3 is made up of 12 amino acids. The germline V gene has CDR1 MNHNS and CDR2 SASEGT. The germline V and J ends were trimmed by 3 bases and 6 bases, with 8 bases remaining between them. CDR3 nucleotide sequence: TGTGCCAGCAGTGATAGCTCGGCTGAAGCTTTCTTT. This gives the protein CASSDSSAEAFF.

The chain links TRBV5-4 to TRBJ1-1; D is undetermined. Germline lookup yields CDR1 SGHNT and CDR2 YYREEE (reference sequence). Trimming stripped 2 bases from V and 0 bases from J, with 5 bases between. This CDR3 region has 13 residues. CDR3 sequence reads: CASSLPLNTEAFF. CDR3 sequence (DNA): TGTGCCAGCAGCTTACCGCTGAACACTGAAGCTTTCTTT.

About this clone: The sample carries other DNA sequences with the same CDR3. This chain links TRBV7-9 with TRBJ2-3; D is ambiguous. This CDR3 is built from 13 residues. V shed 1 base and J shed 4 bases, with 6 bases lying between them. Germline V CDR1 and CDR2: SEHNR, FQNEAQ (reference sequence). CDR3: CASSLGGPDTQYF. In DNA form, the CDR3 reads TGTGCCAGCAGCTTAGGGGGTCCAGATACGCAGTATTTT.

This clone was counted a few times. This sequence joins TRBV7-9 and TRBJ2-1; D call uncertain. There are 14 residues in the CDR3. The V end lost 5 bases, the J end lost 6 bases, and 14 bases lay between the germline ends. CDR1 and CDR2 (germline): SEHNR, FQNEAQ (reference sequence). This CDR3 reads CASSPLAGANEQFF. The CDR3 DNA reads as TGTGCCAGCAGCCCTCTTGCCGGAGCCAATGAGCAGTTCTTC. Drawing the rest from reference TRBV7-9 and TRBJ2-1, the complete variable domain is DTGVSQNPRHKITKRGQNVTFRCDPISEHNRLYWYRQTLGQGPEFLTYFQNEAQLEKSRLLSDRFSAERPKGSFSTLEIQRTEQGDSAMYLCASSPLAGANEQFFGPGTRLTVL.

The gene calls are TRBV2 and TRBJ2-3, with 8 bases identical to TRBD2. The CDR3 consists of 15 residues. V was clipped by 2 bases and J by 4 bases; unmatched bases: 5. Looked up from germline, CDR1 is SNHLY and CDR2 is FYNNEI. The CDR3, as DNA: TGTGCCAGCAGTGAACAGCGGGGGTTGGCAGATACGCAGTATTTT. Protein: CASSEQRGLADTQYF.